The rows below give T cell receptor beta chains drawn from one sample of a study of blood T cell repertoires in COVID-19. The method was immunoSEQ multiplex PCR; TCRdb's version includes in-frame clones alone and lacks a portion of them. The sample contains about 230,000 clones, approximately 84% of which appear only once. The specimen sequenced was peripheral blood. These receptors all come from a man aged 50 to 60 with active or convalescent COVID-19. CDR3s include the opening cysteine and the closing phenylalanine or tryptophan. A D gene is named only where the DNA matches it firmly. Clone size, where shown, is once, few, many, or a class for clones that have expanded.

cdr3_nt: TGTGCCAGCAGTTACAGGGGCCCCGATGGCTACACCTTC
cdr3_aa: CASSYRGPDGYTF
clone_size: once
d_call: TRBD1
v_call: TRBV2
j_call: TRBJ1-2

cdr3_nt: TGCGCCAGCAGCCAAGACTCCAGGGGCACCGGGGAGCTGTTTTTT
cdr3_aa: CASSQDSRGTGELFF
clone_size: NA
d_call: NA
v_call: TRBV4-3
j_call: TRBJ2-2

cdr3_nt: TGTGCCAGCCGCCCCCGGGACAGGTCTATCAATGAGCAGTTCTTC
cdr3_aa: CASRPRDRSINEQFF
clone_size: NA
d_call: TRBD1
v_call: TRBV6-2/TRBV6-3
j_call: TRBJ2-1

cdr3_nt: TGTGCCAGCAGTTGGGCAACCGTGAACACTGAAGCTTTCTTT
cdr3_aa: CASSWATVNTEAFF
clone_size: NA
d_call: NA
v_call: TRBV6-5
j_call: TRBJ1-1

cdr3_nt: TGTGCCAGTAGTAGCAGGGGGGAGACTGAAGCTTTCTTT
cdr3_aa: CASSSRGETEAFF
clone_size: NA
d_call: TRBD1
v_call: TRBV19
j_call: TRBJ1-1

cdr3_nt: TGTGCCAGCAGCAGGGCCCCGGCAGGGGATAATTCACCCCTCCACTTT
cdr3_aa: CASSRAPAGDNSPLHF
clone_size: NA
d_call: NA
v_call: TRBV7-6
j_call: TRBJ1-6

cdr3_nt: TGTGCCAGCAGCTTCCTTTCCGGGGAGCTGTTTTTT
cdr3_aa: CASSFLSGELFF
clone_size: NA
d_call: NA
v_call: TRBV7-9
j_call: TRBJ2-2

cdr3_nt: TGTGCCAGCAGCTTAGACGGACAGCCAGCCGGCGGGGAGCTGTTTTTT
cdr3_aa: CASSLDGQPAGGELFF
clone_size: NA
d_call: NA
v_call: TRBV7-9
j_call: TRBJ2-2

cdr3_nt: TGCGCCAGCAGCTTGGGACAGTCCACCGGGGAGCTGTTTTTT
cdr3_aa: CASSLGQSTGELFF
clone_size: NA
d_call: NA
v_call: TRBV5-1
j_call: TRBJ2-2

cdr3_nt: TGTGCCTGGAGAGATAAAACAGGGATCGGCGAAAAACTGTTTTTT
cdr3_aa: CAWRDKTGIGEKLFF
clone_size: few
d_call: NA
v_call: TRBV30
j_call: TRBJ1-4

cdr3_nt: TGTGCCAGCAGCCCATCCGGTGTTTCCACAGATACGCAGTATTTT
cdr3_aa: CASSPSGVSTDTQYF
clone_size: NA
d_call: NA
v_call: TRBV7-7
j_call: TRBJ2-3

cdr3_nt: TGTGCCCCCGCCCCGGGACAGGGTTCTTACAAAACTGAAGCTTTCTTT
cdr3_aa: CAPAPGQGSYKTEAFF
clone_size: NA
d_call: TRBD1
v_call: TRBV27
j_call: TRBJ1-1

cdr3_nt: TGCAGTGCTAGTCGGGCGGGACAGTCTAGCAATCAGCCCCAGCATTTT
cdr3_aa: CSASRAGQSSNQPQHF
clone_size: NA
d_call: TRBD1
v_call: TRBV20-1
j_call: TRBJ1-5

cdr3_nt: TGTGCCAGTAGTACCCCCGGGACTAGCGGGGGGCCTAAGTGGGATGAGCAGTTCTTC
cdr3_aa: CASSTPGTSGGPKWDEQFF
clone_size: NA
d_call: TRBD2
v_call: TRBV19
j_call: TRBJ2-1

cdr3_nt: TGTGCCAGCAGCGTAGTGGACACTGCCGAAGCTTTCTTT
cdr3_aa: CASSVVDTAEAFF
clone_size: NA
d_call: NA
v_call: TRBV9
j_call: TRBJ1-1

cdr3_nt: TGCGCCAGCAGCGCCTCGACAGGGGGCGAAGGCAATCAGCCCCAGCATTTT
cdr3_aa: CASSASTGGEGNQPQHF
clone_size: NA
d_call: TRBD1
v_call: TRBV5-1
j_call: TRBJ1-5

cdr3_nt: TGTGCCAGTACCGGGGGCCAGACAGGGTTGGCCCTCCACTTT
cdr3_aa: CASTGGQTGLALHF
clone_size: NA
d_call: TRBD1
v_call: TRBV19
j_call: TRBJ1-6

cdr3_nt: TGTGCCAGCAGCCGAGCACAGGCCCGTGAAGGCTACACCTTC
cdr3_aa: CASSRAQAREGYTF
clone_size: once
d_call: NA
v_call: TRBV6-5
j_call: TRBJ1-2

cdr3_nt: TGTGCCAGCAACCCCGGGACAGGGGGCAATCAGCCCCAGCATTTT
cdr3_aa: CASNPGTGGNQPQHF
clone_size: few
d_call: TRBD1
v_call: TRBV6-5
j_call: TRBJ1-5